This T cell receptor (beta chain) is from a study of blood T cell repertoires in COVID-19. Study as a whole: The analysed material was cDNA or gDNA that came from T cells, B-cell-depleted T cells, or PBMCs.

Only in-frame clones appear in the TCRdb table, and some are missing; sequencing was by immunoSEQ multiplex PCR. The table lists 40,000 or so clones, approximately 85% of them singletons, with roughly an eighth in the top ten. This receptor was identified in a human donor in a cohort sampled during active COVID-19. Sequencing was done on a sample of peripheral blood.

The DNA for the CDR3 is TGCGCCAGCGGGACTGAAGGGGAGCAGTACTTC. Translating gives CASGTEGEQYF. This chain links TRBV10-2 with TRBJ2-7; D may be TRBD2 (6 bases). The CDR3 is 11 residues long. V gave up 8 bases and J gave up 7 bases, with 12 bases separating them. Germline V gives CDR1 WSHSY, CDR2 SAAADI.